Below, 23 T cell receptor beta chains from the same sample are listed, as sequenced in a study of CD8+CD57+ T cells in acquired aplastic anemia. CDR3 and TCR beta VDJ profiling relied on genomic DNA as the template. TCRdb re-called the reads with MiXCR, one entry per CDR3 protein. The sample holds a few hundred thousand distinct CDR3 sequences; about half are singletons and the top ten take 20%. Selection for sequencing was limited to patients who had shown CD8+CD57+ cell expansion by flow cytometry. What was sequenced was sorted CD4+, CD8+, or CD8+CD57+ T cells (not recorded which) from PBMCs. All receptors come from a human donor with aplastic anemia.

This clonotype was counted a few times. This chain joins TRBV29-1 and TRBJ2-3; 8 bases are a match to TRBD2. V trimming: 7 bases; J trimming: 2 bases; junction bases outside the gene matches: 14. The CDR3 has 16 residues. The germline CDR1 and CDR2 sequences are SQVTM and ANQGSEA. This chain's CDR3 is CSASGRLAGTTDTQYF. The CDR3 DNA is TGCAGCGCGTCGGGGCGCTTAGCGGGGACCACAGATACGCAGTATTTT.

This clonotype was recorded many times. The J gene is TRBJ2-3, the V gene TRBV6-1; D is unclear. Germline V lookup: CDR1 MNHNS, CDR2 SASEGT. The CDR3 is 13 amino acids. Trimming removed 4 bases from V and 3 bases from J, with 8 bases in between. In nucleotides, the CDR3 is TGTGCCAGCAGTGGACCAAAAACAGATACGCAGTATTTT. This sequence encodes CASSGPKTDTQYF.

The table lists this clonotype with a count of one. CDR3 region: CASSLDGNRDFNSPLHF. Here the CDR3 DNA reads TGTGCCAGCAGCTTAGATGGTAACAGGGATTTTAATTCACCCCTCCACTTT. The chain couples TRBV7-9 to TRBJ1-6; D might be TRBD1 (6 bases). Between the trimmed V and J ends, which lost 1 base and 6 bases, there was a span of 16 bases. CDR1 is SEHNR and CDR2 is FQNEAQ in the germline V gene (reference sequence). The CDR3 has 17 amino acids.

Regarding this clonotype: A much larger clone sits a single nucleotide away, making a read error possible. CDR3 loop: CASSSPGQGVRDAFF. CDR3 in DNA: TGTGCCAGCAGTTCCCCGGGACAGGGAGTTCGTGACGCTTTCTTT. This chain uses TRBV2 with TRBJ1-1; 9 bases are a match to TRBD1. Germline trimming cut 5 bases from V and 11 bases from J; bases unmatched to any gene: 15. Germline CDR1 is SNHLY and CDR2 is FYNNEI. The CDR3 sequence is 15 residues long.

This clonotype was observed at least ten times. The rearrangement links TRBV5-6 to TRBJ2-1, with D tentatively TRBD2 (5 bases). Germline V CDR1 and CDR2: SGHDT, YYEEEE. V lost 0 bases to trimming and J lost 0 bases, with 7 bases between them. The CDR3 loop spans 15 amino acids. CDR3 coding DNA: TGTGCCAGCAGCTTGGTAGCGATCTCCTACAATGAGCAGTTCTTC. It codes for CASSLVAISYNEQFF.

The chain uses TRBV4-3 and TRBJ2-1; D gene ambiguous. Germline CDR1 LGHNA, CDR2 YSLEER. V gave up 0 bases and J gave up 9 bases, with 15 bases separating them. The CDR3 contains 15 residues. The DNA for the CDR3 is TGCGCCAGCAGCCAAGATCGGTCGTCAAGCATTGAGCAGTTCTTC. As protein: CASSQDRSSSIEQFF.

The chain uses TRBV6-2 or TRBV6-3 and TRBJ2-1, with D possibly matching TRBD2 (6 bases). CDR3 length equals 12 residues. With 6 bases removed from V and 6 bases from J, the gap between germline ends came to 9 bases. Germline V gene sequence: CDR1 MNHEY, CDR2 SVGEGT. The CDR3 here is CASRGLTNEQFF. CDR3 nucleotides: TGTGCCAGCAGGGGACTTACCAATGAGCAGTTCTTC.

This clonotype occurred many times. The chain uses TRBV25-1 and TRBJ1-2, with TRBD1 identical over 12 bases. The germline V gene has CDR1 MGHDK and CDR2 SYGVNS. This CDR3 region has 17 residues. J lost 6 bases, V lost 5 bases, and 13 bases had no gene match. CDR3 in amino acids: CASSPGTGGELWDGYTF. In nucleotides, the CDR3 is TGTGCCAGCAGTCCCGGGACAGGGGGCGAATTATGGGATGGCTACACCTTC.

The chain carries TRBV5-1 and TRBJ1-1; possibly TRBD1 for D (6 bases). The CDR3 extends over 15 amino acids. The germline V gene encodes CDR1 SGHRS and CDR2 YFSETQ. V lost 4 bases to trimming and J lost 1 base, with 14 bases between them. The CDR3 DNA reads as TGCGCCAGCAGCGGGGGCGCAGGGACGAACACTGAAGCTTTCTTT. This translates into CASSGGAGTNTEAFF.

This clonotype was seen a single time. The chain uses TRBV7-2 and TRBJ2-2; D remains unclear. Between the trimmed V and J ends, which lost 3 bases and 10 bases, there was a span of 9 bases. The CDR3 length is 12 residues. CDR1 is SGHTA and CDR2 is FQGNSA in the germline V gene. For the CDR3, the DNA is TGTGCCAGCAGCTTTGGACCCGAGGAGCTGTTTTTT. Its translation: CASSFGPEELFF.

This chain connects TRBV7-2 to TRBJ2-7, with TRBD2 identical over 9 bases. This CDR3 has 17 residues. Trimming took 8 bases from V and 2 from J; bases not matched to a gene: 16. The germline V gene has CDR1 SGHTA and CDR2 FQGNSA. The CDR3 coding sequence is TGTGCCAGCTCAGGCGAGTCGGGACTAGCCGGGGCCTACGAGCAGTACTTC. It translates to CASSGESGLAGAYEQYF.

The chain has TRBV9 and TRBJ2-7; 8 bases map to TRBD2. Germline V gene data show CDR1 as SGDLS and CDR2 as YYNGEE. V shed 0 bases and J 3 bases; nucleotides not matched to a gene: 5. The CDR3 covers 15 residues. The CDR3 DNA sequence: TGTGCCAGCAGCGTAGGACGGACTAGCAGCTACGAGCAGTACTTC. It codes for CASSVGRTSSYEQYF. Filled out from reference TRBV9 and TRBJ2-7, the complete variable domain reads DSGVTQTPKHLITATGQRVTLRCSPRSGDLSVYWYQQSLDQGLQFLIQYYNGEERAKGNILERFSAQQFPDLHSELNLSSLELGDSALYFCASSVGRTSSYEQYFGPGTRLTVT.

This clonotype was seen only a few times. V and J are TRBV7-3 and TRBJ2-3, with 14 bases matching TRBD2. After removal of 0 bases from V and 1 base from J, the junction contained 3 bases not matched to a gene. CDR3 length: 18 amino acids. Germline CDR1 is SGHTA and CDR2 is FQGTGA. The CDR3 loop is CASSLTGLAGGRTDTQYF. The CDR3 nucleotides are TGTGCCAGCAGCTTAACAGGACTAGCGGGGGGACGCACAGATACGCAGTATTTT.

Many counts were recorded for this clonotype. The chain links TRBV19 to TRBJ1-1; 9 bases align to TRBD1. Germline V CDR1 and CDR2: LNHDA, SQIVND (reference sequence). The CDR3 length is 15 residues. V dropped 7 bases and J dropped 3; count of bases not matched to a gene: 9. CDR3 nucleotides: TGTGCCAGTACGGGGACAGGGTTGGGCGACACTGAAGCTTTCTTT. Translation: CASTGTGLGDTEAFF.

CDR3 amino acids: CASSVGSWDSPLHF. Here the CDR3 DNA reads TGTGCCAGCAGCGTAGGTTCCTGGGATTCACCCCTCCACTTT. The chain carries TRBV9 and TRBJ1-6; no firm D call. The CDR3 has 14 residues. Trimming removed 0 bases at V and 8 bases at J, with 9 bases between. Germline V lookup: CDR1 SGDLS, CDR2 YYNGEE.

This clonotype occurred a few times. This chain links TRBV10-3 with TRBJ2-5, with D possibly being TRBD1 (5 bases). The germline V gene encodes CDR1 ENHRY and CDR2 SYGVKD. The CDR3 totals 16 residues. The V gene lost 3 bases and the J gene lost 0 bases, with 14 bases spanning the gap. CDR3 in amino acids: CAISDSTGFNQETQYF. CDR3 nucleotides: TGTGCCATCAGTGATTCCACAGGCTTTAACCAAGAGACCCAGTACTTC.

Concerning this clonotype itself: A much larger clone lies one base from this, so it may be a read error. The chain couples TRBV11-3 to TRBJ2-1; 9 bases are a match to TRBD2. This CDR3 region has 16 residues. Looked up from germline, CDR1 is SGHNT and CDR2 is YENEEA. The J segment lost 5 bases and the V segment lost 4 bases, leaving 9 bases of the junction unmatched. The CDR3 loop is CASSSGGGGSHNEQFF. The CDR3, as DNA: TGTGCCAGCAGCTCGGGCGGGGGGGGGTCCCACAATGAGCAGTTCTTC. Full variable domain (rest looked up from reference TRBV11-3 and TRBJ2-1): EAGVVQSPRYKIIEKKQPVAFWCNPISGHNTLYWYLQNLGQGPELLIRYENEEAVDDSQLPKDRFSAERLKGVDSTLKIQPAELGDSAVYLCASSSGGGGSHNEQFFGPGTRLTVL.

This clonotype was seen repeatedly, ten times or more. This rearrangement joins TRBV7-8 to TRBJ2-5; D uncertain. Germline CDR1 SGHVS, CDR2 FQNEAQ. The CDR3 length is 11 residues. The V end lost 5 bases, the J end lost 2 bases, and 3 bases lay between the germline ends. Here the CDR3 DNA reads TGTGCCAGCAGCCAACAAGAGACCCAGTACTTC. Its protein product is CASSQQETQYF. The full variable domain, its missing parts supplied by reference TRBV7-8 and TRBJ2-5, is GAGVSQSPRYKVAKRGQDVALRCDPISGHVSLFWYQQALGQGPEFLTYFQNEAQLDKSGLPSDRFFAERPEGSVSTLKIQRTQQEDSAVYLCASSQQETQYFGPGTRLLVL.

Note on this clonotype: A single base separates this from a much larger clone, so it may be a read error. The chain employs TRBV5-1 and TRBJ2-1; either TRBD1 or TRBD2 may fit D (5 bases each). The CDR3 totals 15 residues. From germline, CDR1 is SGHRS and CDR2 YFSETQ. Written as DNA, the CDR3 is TGCGCCAGCAGTTCCTCCCGGGACCACTATAATGGGCAGTTCTTC. Encoded protein: CASSSSRDHYNGQFF.

About this clonotype: A single base separates this from a much larger clone, so it may be a read error. The chain recombines TRBV9 with TRBJ2-1, with TRBD2 matching 9 bases. The germline V gene has CDR1 SGDLS and CDR2 YYNGEE. The CDR3 extends over 18 amino acids. CDR3 protein: CARSVERERGVGYNEQFF. CDR3 in DNA: TGTGCCCGCAGCGTAGAGAGAGAGCGGGGGGTGGGGTACAATGAGCAGTTCTTC.

This clonotype has just a few counts. The V call is TRBV5-1, the J call TRBJ2-7; a weak D match, TRBD2 (6 bases). The ends were cut back, 3 bases at V and 4 bases at J, with 17 bases in the middle. Germline lookup yields CDR1 SGHRS and CDR2 YFSETQ. The CDR3 is made up of 15 amino acids. This CDR3 reads CASSWGDRAGYEQYF. CDR3 sequence (DNA): TGCGCCAGCAGCTGGGGGGATAGGGCCGGGTACGAGCAGTACTTC.

This clonotype was seen at least ten times. The V and J genes are TRBV7-3 and TRBJ2-1; 9 positions agree with TRBD2. CDR1 is SGHTA, CDR2 FQGTGA, per germline. The CDR3 has 16 amino acids. The J segment lost 5 bases and the V segment lost 8 bases, leaving 13 bases of the junction unmatched. The DNA for the CDR3 is TGTGCCAGCTCCTTAAACAGCGGGGGGAGCAACAATGAGCAGTTCTTC. The encoded protein is CASSLNSGGSNNEQFF. Filled out from reference TRBV7-3 and TRBJ2-1, the complete variable domain reads GAGVSQTPSNKVTEKGKYVELRCDPISGHTALYWYRQSLGQGPEFLIYFQGTGAADDSGLPNDRFFAVRPEGSVSTLKIQRTERGDSAVYLCASSLNSGGSNNEQFFGPGTRLTVL.

This clonotype showed up many times. The genes are TRBV11-3 and TRBJ2-1; 8 bases match TRBD2. Germline-derived CDR1 and CDR2 are SGHNT and YENEEA. There are 14 residues in the CDR3. V trimming: 0 bases; J trimming: 11 bases; junction bases outside the gene matches: 6. The CDR3 sequence: CASSLDTGGAQQFF. DNA of the CDR3: TGTGCCAGCAGCTTAGATACCGGGGGGGCACAGCAGTTCTTC.